A single sample gave rise to the 2 T cell receptor beta chains below, sequenced in a study of blood T cell repertoires in COVID-19. Only in-frame clones appear in the TCRdb table, and some are missing; sequencing was by immunoSEQ multiplex PCR. The repertoire includes 350,000 to 450,000 clones, about 85% of them detected once, and 3.5% to 4% sits in the top ten. The sequenced material came from peripheral blood. These receptor sequences come from a woman under 30 with acute or convalescent COVID-19.

This chain uses TRBV7-7 with TRBJ2-2; weak D call: TRBD1 (6 bases). Germline-derived CDR1 and CDR2 are SSHAT and FNYEAQ (reference sequence). The CDR3 runs 15 residues. V lost 5 bases and J 0 bases, leaving 10 bases between the germline ends. The DNA for the CDR3 is TGTGCCAGCAGCCCGGGGACACCGAACACCGGGGAGCTGTTTTTT. Translated: CASSPGTPNTGELFF.

This clone has just one count. The chain links TRBV6-5 to TRBJ1-3; D is possibly TRBD1 (5 bases). This CDR3 comprises 14 residues. Germline V gene lookup returns CDR1 MNHEY and CDR2 SVGAGI. Between the trimmed V and J ends, which lost 10 bases and 0 bases, there was a span of 13 bases. In DNA, the CDR3 is TGTGCCACCACCGGGGACTACTCTGGAAACACCATATATTTT. Its protein is CATTGDYSGNTIYF.